This TCR beta chain was retrieved from a study of beta chain features in type 1 diabetes. The CDR3 has 17 amino acids. With 4 bases clipped from V and 5 bases from J, the junction kept 5 bases outside the gene matches. CDR1 and CDR2 from the germline V gene are SGHNT and YYREEE (reference sequence). Sequencing targeted expressed TCRB transcripts, as all isolated RNA had been reverse transcribed. The method was immunoSEQ multiplex PCR; TCRdb's version includes in-frame clones alone and lacks a portion of them. Of some 230,000 clones in the sample, about 9.3% were seen once. Sample: naive CD4+ T cells from blood. This receptor was obtained from a woman younger than 35 in good health. The chain uses TRBV5-4 and TRBJ2-2, with 16 bases lining up with TRBD2. In DNA, the CDR3 is TGTGCCAGCAGCGCGGGACTAGCGGGAGGGCCGACCGGGGAGCTGTTTTTT. This codes for CASSAGLAGGPTGELFF.